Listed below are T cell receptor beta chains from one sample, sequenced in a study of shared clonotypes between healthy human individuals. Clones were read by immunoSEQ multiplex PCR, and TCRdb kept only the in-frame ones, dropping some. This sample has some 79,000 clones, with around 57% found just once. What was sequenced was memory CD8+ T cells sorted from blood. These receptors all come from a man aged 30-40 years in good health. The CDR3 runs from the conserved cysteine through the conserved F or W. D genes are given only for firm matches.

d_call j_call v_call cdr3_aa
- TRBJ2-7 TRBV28 CASSWDTSSYEQYF
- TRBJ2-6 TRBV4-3 CASSQDRRAGANVLTF
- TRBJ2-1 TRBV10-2 CASSNFNEQFF
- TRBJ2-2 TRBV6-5 CASSYSFSNTGELFF
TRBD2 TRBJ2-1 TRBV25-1 CASSETGLAVKSYNEQFF
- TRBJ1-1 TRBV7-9 CASSHRLGRRRMTEAFF
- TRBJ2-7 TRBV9 CASSRGGSHYEQYF
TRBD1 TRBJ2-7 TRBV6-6 CASSASTGGYEQYF
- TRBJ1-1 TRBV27 CASSSGQDTEAFF
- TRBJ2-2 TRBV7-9 CASSLNGADTSANTGELFF
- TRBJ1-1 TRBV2 CARILVQGTEAFF
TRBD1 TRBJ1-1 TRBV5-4 CASSFRDSNTEAFF
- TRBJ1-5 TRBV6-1 CASSDPSEVEPQHF
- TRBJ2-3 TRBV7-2 CASSTLNEGGSTDTQYF
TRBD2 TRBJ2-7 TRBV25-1 CASSAQLAEDSPYEQYF